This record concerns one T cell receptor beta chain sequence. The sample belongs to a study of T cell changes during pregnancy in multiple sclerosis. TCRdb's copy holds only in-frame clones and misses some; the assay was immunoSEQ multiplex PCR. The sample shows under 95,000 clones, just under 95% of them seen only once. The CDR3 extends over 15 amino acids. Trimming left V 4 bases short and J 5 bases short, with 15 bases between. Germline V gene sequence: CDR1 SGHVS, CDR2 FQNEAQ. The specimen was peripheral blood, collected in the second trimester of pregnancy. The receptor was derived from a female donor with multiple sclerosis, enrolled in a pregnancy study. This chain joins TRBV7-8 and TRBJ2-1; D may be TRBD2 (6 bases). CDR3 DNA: TGTGCCAGCAGCTCCCGGGACTTGGGGGACAATGAGCAGTTCTTC. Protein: CASSSRDLGDNEQFF.